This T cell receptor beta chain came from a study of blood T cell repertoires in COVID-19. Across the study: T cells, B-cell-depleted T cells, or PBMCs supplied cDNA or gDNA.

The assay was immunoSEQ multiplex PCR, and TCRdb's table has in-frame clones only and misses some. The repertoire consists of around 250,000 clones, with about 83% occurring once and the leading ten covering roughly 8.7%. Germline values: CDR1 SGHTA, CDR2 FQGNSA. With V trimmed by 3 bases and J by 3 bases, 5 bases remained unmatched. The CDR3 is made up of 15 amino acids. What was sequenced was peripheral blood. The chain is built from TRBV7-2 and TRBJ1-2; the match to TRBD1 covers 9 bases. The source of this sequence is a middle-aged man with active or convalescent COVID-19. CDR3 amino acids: CASSFRRTGDYGYTF. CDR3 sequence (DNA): TGTGCCAGCAGCTTCCGACGGACAGGGGACTATGGCTACACCTTC.